This T cell receptor (beta chain) was recorded in a study of blood T cell repertoires in COVID-19. The V end was cut by 1 base, the J end by 8 bases, with 14 bases between. The germline V gene has CDR1 SEHNR and CDR2 FQNEAQ (reference sequence). CDR3 length: 14 residues. Here immunoSEQ multiplex PCR was the method, and the copy in TCRdb shows in-frame clones only, minus some. This sample carries 95,000 to 120,000 clones, approximately 85% of them seen once, and the ten largest clones take 5.5%. Sequenced material: peripheral blood. The sequence was obtained from a woman aged 55-69 years with COVID-19, enrolled during active disease. The chain joins TRBV7-9 to TRBJ1-2; D remains ambiguous. The CDR3 protein is CASSLGSTEGGYTF. CDR3 nucleotides: TGTGCCAGCAGCTTAGGCTCCACCGAGGGAGGCTACACCTTC. Full variable domain (rest looked up from reference TRBV7-9 and TRBJ1-2): DTGVSQNPRHKITKRGQNVTFRCDPISEHNRLYWYRQTLGQGPEFLTYFQNEAQLEKSRLLSDRFSAERPKGSFSTLEIQRTEQGDSAMYLCASSLGSTEGGYTFGSGTRLTVV.